This T cell receptor beta chain was obtained from a study of memory CD4+ T cells and cytomegalovirus serostatus. Some clones are missing from TCRdb's copy, which holds only in-frame ones; the method was immunoSEQ multiplex PCR. The data show about 82,000 clones, less than 90% seen once. Single viable CD3+CD4+CD8-CD45RO+ cells were sorted as the memory CD4+ T cells. The CDR3 extends over 14 amino acids. V dropped 4 bases and J dropped 2; count of bases not matched to a gene: 1. CDR1 is KGHSH and CDR2 is LQKENI in the germline V gene. J is TRBJ2-3 and V is TRBV18, with TRBD1 matching over 9 bases. This receptor was identified in an adult in good health and CMV-seronegative. Specimen: memory CD4+ T cells from blood. The chain's CDR3 is CASSRTGATDTQYF. For the CDR3, the DNA is TGTGCCAGCTCACGGACAGGGGCCACAGATACGCAGTATTTT.